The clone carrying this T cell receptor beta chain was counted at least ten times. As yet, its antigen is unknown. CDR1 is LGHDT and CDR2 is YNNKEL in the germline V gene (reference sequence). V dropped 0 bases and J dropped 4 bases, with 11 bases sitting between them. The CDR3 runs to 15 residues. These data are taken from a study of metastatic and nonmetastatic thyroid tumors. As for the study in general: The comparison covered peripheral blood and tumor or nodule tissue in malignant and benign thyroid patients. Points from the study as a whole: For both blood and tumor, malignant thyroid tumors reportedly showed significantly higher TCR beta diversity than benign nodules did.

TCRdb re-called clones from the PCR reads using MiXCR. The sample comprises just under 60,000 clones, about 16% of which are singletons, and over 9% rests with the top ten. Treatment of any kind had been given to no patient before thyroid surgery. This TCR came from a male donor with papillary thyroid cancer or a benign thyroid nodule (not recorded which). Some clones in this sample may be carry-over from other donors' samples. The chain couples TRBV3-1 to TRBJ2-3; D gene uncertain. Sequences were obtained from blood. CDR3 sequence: CASSQERVMADTQYF. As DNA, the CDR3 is TGTGCCAGCAGCCAAGAACGGGTTATGGCAGATACGCAGTATTTT.